A single sample is the source of the 32 T cell receptor beta chains below, sequenced in a study of cytomegalovirus exposure and HLA in healthy donors. The study ran its PCR with 60 Vbeta and 13 Jbeta primers. Only in-frame clones appear in the TCRdb table, and some are missing; sequencing was by immunoSEQ multiplex PCR. The table has around 120,000 clones, approximately 74% seen once; the top ten hold roughly 11%. What was sequenced was PBMCs. The receptors derive from a woman aged 50 to 60 in good health and CMV-seropositive.

The chain carries TRBV9 and TRBJ2-2; D is ambiguous. This CDR3 is 14 amino acids long. Per the germline V gene, CDR1 is SGDLS and CDR2 is YYNGEE. Deletions cut 0 bases from V and 4 bases from J, with 7 bases between. The CDR3: CASSVGTTTGELFF. The CDR3 coding sequence is TGTGCCAGCAGCGTAGGTACAACCACCGGGGAGCTGTTTTTT.

In this sample, this clone turned up a few times. The rearrangement uses TRBV18 and TRBJ1-3; D is undetermined. V was shortened by 6 bases and J by 2 bases, with 17 bases between the two germline ends. The CDR3 sequence is 16 residues long. CDR1 is KGHSH and CDR2 is LQKENI in the germline V gene. The CDR3 region is CASSRGPTDTGNTIYF. CDR3 coding DNA: TGTGCCAGCTCCCGCGGCCCCACTGATACTGGAAACACCATATATTTT. Looking up the rest from reference TRBV18 and TRBJ1-3 gives the full variable domain: NAGVMQNPRHLVRRRGQEARLRCSPMKGHSHVYWYRQLPEEGLKFMVYLQKENIIDESGMPKERFSAEFPKEGPSILRIQQVVRGDSAAYFCASSRGPTDTGNTIYFGEGSWLTVV.

The genes are TRBV7-8 and TRBJ1-1, with 7 positions matching TRBD1. V trimming: 5 bases; J trimming: 6 bases; junction bases outside the gene matches: 18. Germline V gene data show CDR1 as SGHVS and CDR2 as FQNEAQ. The CDR3 spans 17 residues. The CDR3 reads CASSQNRGLFSYAEAFF. The CDR3 DNA is TGTGCCAGCAGCCAGAACAGGGGCCTGTTTTCCTACGCTGAAGCTTTCTTT.

The sample holds a few counts of this clone. The rearrangement links TRBV2 to TRBJ1-5; tentative D call: TRBD1 (6 bases). Germline lookup yields CDR1 SNHLY and CDR2 FYNNEI. Trimming left V 3 bases short and J 3 bases short, with 12 bases between. The CDR3 is made up of 15 amino acids. CDR3 in amino acids: CASSDRGVSNQPQHF. CDR3 coding DNA: TGTGCCAGCAGTGACAGGGGAGTATCCAATCAGCCCCAGCATTTT.

The chain is built from TRBV5-1 and TRBJ2-1; 7 bases agree with TRBD1. The CDR3 covers 13 residues. From germline, CDR1 is SGHRS and CDR2 YFSETQ. Trimming removed 0 bases from V and 9 bases from J; junction bases left unmatched: 3. CDR3 residues: CASSLVRGLEQFF. As DNA, the CDR3 is TGCGCCAGCAGCTTGGTAAGGGGGCTTGAGCAGTTCTTC.

The CDR3 DNA sequence: TGTGCCAGCAGCTTTGGCCCAGGGGGCTACGAGCAGTACTTC. It yields the protein CASSFGPGGYEQYF. V usage is TRBV7-2 and J usage is TRBJ2-7; 7 nucleotides agree with TRBD1. The trim removed 3 bases at V and 3 bases at J, leaving 5 bases unmatched. The CDR3 has 14 residues. Per the germline V gene, CDR1 is SGHTA and CDR2 is FQGNSA.

In this sample, this clone turned up a few times. The chain employs TRBV30 and TRBJ1-6; D remains unclear. V lost 0 bases and J 7 bases, leaving 16 bases between the germline ends. The CDR3 runs to 16 residues. Germline V gene sequence: CDR1 GTSNPN, CDR2 SVGIG (reference sequence). CDR3 bases: TGTGCCTGGAGTGTACGAGGGAGACGGCAGAATTCACCCCTCCACTTT. Its translation: CAWSVRGRRQNSPLHF.

This chain links TRBV5-6 with TRBJ1-1; TRBD1 agrees at 7 bases. CDR3 length: 13 amino acids. With V trimmed by 3 bases and J by 11 bases, 10 bases remained unmatched. CDR1 and CDR2 from the germline V gene are SGHDT and YYEEEE. CDR3: CASSSIGGVGAFF. The CDR3, as DNA: TGTGCCAGCAGCTCAATAGGGGGCGTAGGGGCTTTCTTT.

This CDR3 is CASSSTLADQETQYF. CDR3 bases: TGTGCCAGCAGTTCGACGCTAGCGGATCAAGAGACCCAGTACTTC. J is TRBJ2-5 and V is TRBV28, with 7 bases aligning to TRBD2. The V gene's germline CDR1 is MDHEN and CDR2 SYDVKM. V shed 4 bases and J 2 bases; nucleotides not matched to a gene: 7. The CDR3 loop spans 15 amino acids.

This rearrangement joins TRBV2 to TRBJ2-3; D remains ambiguous. V lost 5 bases and J lost 2, with 5 bases in between. The CDR3 totals 12 residues. In germline, CDR1 is SNHLY, CDR2 FYNNEI. In DNA, the CDR3 is TGTGCCAGCAGTTCCTACACAGATACGCAGTATTTT. Amino acids: CASSSYTDTQYF.

The rearrangement joins TRBV11-2 to TRBJ2-7; D might be TRBD2 (6 bases). V shed 7 bases and J shed 0 bases, with 13 bases lying between them. The CDR3 consists of 14 residues. In germline, CDR1 is SGHAT, CDR2 FQNNGV. The CDR3 DNA is TGTGCCAGCACCTGGGACTTCAACTCCTACGAGCAGTACTTC. Its translation is CASTWDFNSYEQYF.

The CDR3 bases are TGTGCCAGCAGCGCGGGACGGATGAGCTCTGGAAACACCATATATTTT. This translates into CASSAGRMSSGNTIYF. The chain employs TRBV13 and TRBJ1-3; D possibly corresponds to TRBD1 (5 bases). Trimming cost V 5 bases and J 0 bases, with 14 bases left between them. From germline, CDR1 is PRHDT and CDR2 FYEKMQ (reference sequence). The CDR3 length is 16 residues.

The table lists this clone with a count of one. The rearrangement links TRBV28 to TRBJ2-1, with TRBD2 matching over 11 bases. The length of the CDR3 is 13 residues. The germline gives CDR1 MDHEN, CDR2 SYDVKM. V shed 7 bases, J shed 13 bases, and the junction held 9 bases outside the gene matches. CDR3 sequence: CASIPPGTSGQFF. The CDR3 region has the DNA TGTGCCAGCATCCCACCAGGGACTAGCGGTCAGTTCTTC.

The chain combines TRBV29-1 with TRBJ1-5; tentatively, D is TRBD1 (6 bases). Trimming removed 8 bases at V and 6 bases at J, with 14 bases between. The CDR3 runs 12 residues. Per germline, CDR1 SQVTM and CDR2 ANQGSEA. The CDR3 region is CSNEGGPQPQHF. DNA for the CDR3: TGCAGCAATGAGGGGGGGCCTCAGCCCCAGCATTTT. The whole variable domain, filled in from reference TRBV29-1 and TRBJ1-5, reads SAVISQKPSRDICQRGTSLTIQCQVDSQVTMMFWYRQQPGQSLTLIATANQGSEATYESGFVIDKFPISRPNLTFSTLTVSNMSPEDSSIYLCSNEGGPQPQHFGDGTRLSIL.

The chain joins TRBV2 to TRBJ1-2; D gene ambiguous. Germline V lookup: CDR1 SNHLY, CDR2 FYNNEI. The CDR3 has 14 amino acids. V was trimmed by 2 bases and J by 5 bases, leaving 12 bases between them. CDR3 residues: CASSEQRTNYGYTF. CDR3 in DNA: TGTGCCAGCAGTGAACAGCGGACGAATTATGGCTACACCTTC.

The chain combines TRBV5-4 with TRBJ2-3; D is possibly TRBD2 (7 bases). Deletions cut 4 bases from V and 5 bases from J, with 26 bases between. This CDR3 region has 18 residues. Germline CDR1 SGHNT, CDR2 YYREEE (reference sequence). The CDR3, as DNA: TGTGCCAGCAGCGTTGGGGGCCTGTTACGCGGGAGAGGAGATACGCAGTATTTT. It yields the protein CASSVGGLLRGRGDTQYF.

This sequence joins TRBV30 and TRBJ1-2, with 8 bases matching TRBD1. J lost 7 bases, V lost 5 bases, and 6 bases had no gene match. Per the germline V gene, CDR1 is GTSNPN and CDR2 is SVGIG (reference sequence). The CDR3 runs to 12 residues. CDR3 protein: CAWDQGAGGYTF. The CDR3 DNA reads TGTGCCTGGGATCAGGGGGCCGGTGGCTACACCTTC. Supplemented by reference TRBV30 and TRBJ1-2, the full variable domain reads SQTIHQWPATLVQPVGSPLSLECTVEGTSNPNLYWYRQAAGRGLQLLFYSVGIGQISSEVPQNLSASRPQDRQFILSSKKLLLSDSGFYLCAWDQGAGGYTFGSGTRLTVV.

This sequence joins TRBV6-5 and TRBJ2-7, with TRBD1 matching over 8 bases. J gave up 2 bases and V 10 bases, and 10 bases lay outside the gene matches. Germline CDR1 reads MNHEY; CDR2 reads SVGAGI. The CDR3 runs 14 residues. This CDR3 is CANEDRDGTYEQYF. CDR3 nucleotide sequence: TGTGCCAACGAGGACAGGGACGGGACCTACGAGCAGTACTTC.

The chain joins TRBV28 to TRBJ1-2, with 9 nucleotides matching TRBD1. The CDR3 extends over 13 amino acids. Germline V gives CDR1 MDHEN, CDR2 SYDVKM. Losses at the gene ends were 2 bases for V and 6 bases for J; bases not matched to a gene: 1. The CDR3 nucleotides are TGTGCCAGCAGTTTAAGGACAGGGGATGGCTACACCTTC. The encoded protein is CASSLRTGDGYTF.

This clone was picked up a small number of times. V usage is TRBV5-4 and J usage is TRBJ1-4; D is unresolved. V was cut by 7 bases and J by 4 bases, with 11 bases left in between. CDR1 SGHNT and CDR2 YYREEE come from the germline V gene (reference sequence). This CDR3 comprises 13 residues. The CDR3 sequence is CASAEGRNEKLFF. CDR3 in DNA: TGTGCCAGCGCAGAGGGCCGTAATGAAAAACTGTTTTTT.

The sample holds a few counts of this clone. This chain connects TRBV29-1 to TRBJ1-2; 8 bases fit TRBD1. With V trimmed by 5 bases and J by 2 bases, 7 bases remained unmatched. The CDR3 has 14 residues. CDR1 and CDR2 (germline): SQVTM, ANQGSEA. The CDR3 DNA is TGCAGCGTTTACCGACAGGGGAAAAACTATGGCTACACCTTC. It codes for CSVYRQGKNYGYTF.

The rearrangement links TRBV2 to TRBJ2-1; TRBD2 matches 7 bases. V was clipped by 8 bases and J by 15 bases; unmatched bases: 10. The germline V gene has CDR1 SNHLY and CDR2 FYNNEI. The CDR3 spans 11 residues. In nucleotides, the CDR3 is TGTGCCAGCGGGACGACTAGCCTTGCGTTCTTC. Its protein product is CASGTTSLAFF.

The chain links TRBV6-1 to TRBJ1-2; tentatively, D is TRBD1 (6 bases). Germline V lookup: CDR1 MNHNS, CDR2 SASEGT. The V end was cut by 4 bases, the J end by 3 bases, with 12 bases between. The length of the CDR3 is 14 residues. The DNA for the CDR3 is TGTGCCAGCAGTGTTGGACAGACCTACTATGGCTACACCTTC. Encoded protein: CASSVGQTYYGYTF.

A word on this clone: The sample has other DNA sequences that encode this CDR3 too. This chain uses TRBV6-1 with TRBJ1-6; D is unresolved. This CDR3 region has 15 residues. V lost 0 bases and J lost 10, with 13 bases in between. The germline gives CDR1 MNHNS, CDR2 SASEGT. The CDR3 is CASSEADAGWSPLHF. In nucleotides, the CDR3 is TGTGCCAGCAGTGAAGCCGACGCGGGGTGGTCACCCCTCCACTTT.

The chain carries TRBV6-6 and TRBJ2-7; the D gene is possibly TRBD1 (5 bases). V was cut by 6 bases and J by 0 bases, with 9 bases left in between. Germline CDR1 MNHNY, CDR2 SVGAGI (reference sequence). The CDR3 runs to 13 residues. The CDR3 DNA reads as TGTGCCAGCAGAGAGACAGCCTCCTACGAGCAGTACTTC. Protein sequence: CASRETASYEQYF.

The chain recombines TRBV4-3 with TRBJ1-4, with D hard to call. CDR1 LGHNA and CDR2 YSLEER come from the germline V gene. CDR3 size: 14 residues. V lost 0 bases and J lost 5, with 7 bases in between. For the CDR3, the DNA is TGCGCCAGCAGCCAAGATTTAGCGAATGAAAAACTGTTTTTT. It translates to CASSQDLANEKLFF.

The genes are TRBV4-3 and TRBJ2-1, with D maybe TRBD2 (6 bases). Germline values: CDR1 LGHNA, CDR2 YSLEER. V lost 1 base to trimming and J lost 7 bases, with 14 bases between them. This CDR3 spans 15 amino acids. The CDR3 reads CASSQGRRDSNEQFF. The CDR3 DNA sequence: TGCGCCAGCAGCCAAGGGCGGAGGGATTCGAATGAGCAGTTCTTC.

The chain recombines TRBV9 with TRBJ1-1; D not resolved. The CDR3 is 13 amino acids. Trimming cost V 0 bases and J 4 bases, with 7 bases left between them. Germline V CDR1 and CDR2: SGDLS, YYNGEE. The CDR3, as DNA: TGTGCCAGCAGCGTAGAAGCCTTCACTGAAGCTTTCTTT. Translated: CASSVEAFTEAFF.

This chain connects TRBV5-5 to TRBJ1-5; D is undetermined. Germline V gene sequence: CDR1 SGHKS, CDR2 YYEKEE (reference sequence). V shed 6 bases and J shed 4 bases, with 17 bases lying between them. This CDR3 region has 15 residues. As DNA, the CDR3 is TGTGCCAGCAACCGCGGAGAGCAGATGAATCAGCCCCAGCATTTT. The encoded protein is CASNRGEQMNQPQHF.

The rearrangement joins TRBV19 to TRBJ1-5; D unclear. The CDR3 sequence is 13 residues long. With 6 bases removed from V and 5 bases from J, the gap between germline ends came to 11 bases. The germline gives CDR1 LNHDA, CDR2 SQIVND (reference sequence). The CDR3 region is CASRGRRDQPQHF. CDR3 in DNA: TGTGCCAGTAGGGGGAGGAGAGATCAGCCCCAGCATTTT.

This chain connects TRBV4-3 to TRBJ2-7; 7 positions agree with TRBD2. V was pared by 4 bases and J by 4 bases, with 10 bases of the junction left unmatched. CDR3 size: 15 residues. Germline loops: CDR1 LGHNA, CDR2 YSLEER. Here the CDR3 reads CASSLPWGGEYEQYF. The DNA of the CDR3 is TGCGCCAGCAGCCTCCCTTGGGGGGGGGAATACGAGCAGTACTTC.

The chain combines TRBV5-4 with TRBJ1-3, with D maybe TRBD1 (6 bases). The V end lost 6 bases, the J end lost 4 bases, and 11 bases lay between the germline ends. Germline V lookup: CDR1 SGHNT, CDR2 YYREEE (reference sequence). CDR3 length: 13 amino acids. CDR3 sequence (DNA): TGTGCCAGCACCCCGGGACACGGAAACACCATATATTTT. This gives the protein CASTPGHGNTIYF.